The 11 T cell receptor beta chains given below trace back to one sample, sequenced in a study of OX40 agonist ivuxolimab in advanced cancers. Clones were read by immunoSEQ multiplex PCR, and TCRdb kept only the in-frame ones, dropping some. Among about 65,000 clones listed, about nine tenths were seen once. The source was CD4+ or CD8+ T cells sorted from blood, collected in a trial of the OX40 agonist ivuxolimab. These receptors were obtained from an adult with an advanced solid tumor such as melanoma, head and neck, liver or kidney cancer.

CDR3 protein: CASSTGGYYNEQFF. The CDR3 DNA reads as TGCGCCAGCAGCACCGGGGGATACTACAATGAGCAGTTCTTC. The chain joins TRBV5-1 to TRBJ2-1, with TRBD2 as a possible D gene (6 bases). The V gene's germline CDR1 is SGHRS and CDR2 YFSETQ. The CDR3 length is 14 residues. Trimming removed 4 bases at V and 3 bases at J, with 11 bases between.

The sample holds one count of this clone. The chain uses TRBV11-3 and TRBJ1-1; D remains unclear. V lost 2 bases and J lost 0, with 4 bases in between. Germline loops: CDR1 SGHNT, CDR2 YENEEA. CDR3 size: 13 residues. In DNA form, the CDR3 reads TGTGCCAGCAGCTTAACAGTGAACACTGAAGCTTTCTTT. Translated, it gives CASSLTVNTEAFF. Based on the CDR3 plus reference TRBV11-3 and TRBJ1-1, the full variable domain is EAGVVQSPRYKIIEKKQPVAFWCNPISGHNTLYWYLQNLGQGPELLIRYENEEAVDDSQLPKDRFSAERLKGVDSTLKIQPAELGDSAVYLCASSLTVNTEAFFGQGTRLTVV.

The chain couples TRBV5-1 to TRBJ2-5; 14 bases map to TRBD2. Losses at the gene ends were 4 bases for V and 2 bases for J; bases not matched to a gene: 7. In germline, CDR1 is SGHRS, CDR2 YFSETQ. This CDR3 has 17 residues. CDR3: CASSLTSGGARQETQYF. The CDR3 region has the DNA TGCGCCAGCAGCCTGACTAGCGGGGGGGCTCGGCAAGAGACCCAGTACTTC.

This clone showed up just a few times. This chain joins TRBV4-1 and TRBJ2-2; D is unresolved. This CDR3 comprises 15 residues. V lost 1 base, J lost 5 bases, and 11 bases lay in between. The germline CDR1 and CDR2 sequences are MGHRA and YSYEKL. CDR3 sequence (DNA): TGCGCCAGCAGCCAAGGTTTGCGTGGGACCGGGGAGCTGTTTTTT. It translates to CASSQGLRGTGELFF.

The gene calls are TRBV5-1 and TRBJ2-1; 14 nucleotides align to TRBD2. Germline V lookup: CDR1 SGHRS, CDR2 YFSETQ. J gave up 4 bases and V 3 bases, and 9 bases lay outside the gene matches. This CDR3 is 18 amino acids long. The CDR3, as DNA: TGCGCCAGCAGCTCCGGACTAGCGGGGGGTAGTCGGTACAATGAGCAGTTCTTC. Its translation: CASSSGLAGGSRYNEQFF.

CDR3 nucleotides: TGTGCCAGCAGCTCAAACCCCGGGAGGTTTGGCTACACCTTC. Its protein is CASSSNPGRFGYTF. This chain links TRBV7-8 with TRBJ1-2; D is unresolved. From germline, CDR1 is SGHVS and CDR2 FQNEAQ. V shed 4 bases and J shed 7 bases, with 16 bases lying between them. The CDR3 has 14 amino acids.

The chain joins TRBV30 to TRBJ2-1; 9 positions match TRBD1. The CDR3 runs 16 residues. CDR1 and CDR2 (germline): GTSNPN, SVGIG (reference sequence). Losses at the gene ends were 5 bases for V and 6 bases for J; bases not matched to a gene: 14. The CDR3 spells CAWYRDRARVPNEQFF. In nucleotides, the CDR3 is TGTGCCTGGTACCGGGACAGGGCAAGAGTCCCCAATGAGCAGTTCTTC.

This clone was recorded once. The rearrangement uses TRBV5-4 and TRBJ2-7; TRBD1 aligns across 7 bases. There are 14 residues in the CDR3. V trimming: 0 bases; J trimming: 3 bases; junction bases outside the gene matches: 3. Germline V gene lookup returns CDR1 SGHNT and CDR2 YYREEE (reference sequence). CDR3: CASSLGGQSYEQYF. The CDR3 nucleotides read TGTGCCAGCAGCTTGGGGGGACAGAGCTACGAGCAGTACTTC. Looking up the rest from reference TRBV5-4 and TRBJ2-7 gives the full variable domain: ETGVTQSPTHLIKTRGQQVTLRCSSQSGHNTVSWYQQALGQGPQFIFQYYREEENGRGNFPPRFSGLQFPNYSSELNVNALELDDSALYLCASSLGGQSYEQYFGPGTRLTVT.

The gene calls are TRBV6-6 and TRBJ1-1; D possibly corresponds to TRBD1 (6 bases). The CDR3 runs to 14 residues. The germline CDR1 and CDR2 sequences are MNHNY and SVGAGI (reference sequence). Between the trimmed V and J ends, which lost 2 bases and 1 base, there was a span of 8 bases. The CDR3 loop is CASSYPGQNTEAFF. CDR3 sequence (DNA): TGTGCCAGCAGTTACCCGGGACAGAACACTGAAGCTTTCTTT.

The genes are TRBV5-1 and TRBJ1-2; D is possibly TRBD1 (5 bases). The germline V gene encodes CDR1 SGHRS and CDR2 YFSETQ. The CDR3 covers 14 residues. V lost 5 bases and J 0 bases, leaving 11 bases between the germline ends. CDR3 in amino acids: CASRPDITNYGYTF. Here the CDR3 DNA reads TGCGCCAGCAGGCCGGACATAACTAACTATGGCTACACCTTC.

The V gene is TRBV5-4, the J gene TRBJ2-2; tentative D call: TRBD2 (5 bases). Germline values: CDR1 SGHNT, CDR2 YYREEE (reference sequence). V was shortened by 4 bases and J by 7 bases, with 14 bases between the two germline ends. CDR3 size: 14 residues. This CDR3 reads CASSPLEAGGELFF. DNA of the CDR3: TGTGCCAGCAGCCCACTGGAGGCCGGCGGGGAGCTGTTTTTT.